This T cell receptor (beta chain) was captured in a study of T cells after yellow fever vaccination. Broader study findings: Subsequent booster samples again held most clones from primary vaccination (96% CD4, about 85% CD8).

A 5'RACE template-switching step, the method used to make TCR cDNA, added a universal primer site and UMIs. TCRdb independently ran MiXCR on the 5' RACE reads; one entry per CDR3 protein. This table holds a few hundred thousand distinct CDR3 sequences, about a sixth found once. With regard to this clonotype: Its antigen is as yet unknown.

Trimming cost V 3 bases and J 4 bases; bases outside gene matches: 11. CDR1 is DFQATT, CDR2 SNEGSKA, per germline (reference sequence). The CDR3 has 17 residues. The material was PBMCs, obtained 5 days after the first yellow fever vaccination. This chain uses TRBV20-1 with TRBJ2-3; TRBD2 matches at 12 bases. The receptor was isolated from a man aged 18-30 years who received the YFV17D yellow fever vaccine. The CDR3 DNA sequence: TGCAGTGCTAGTGGTCCGCTCGCTAGCGGGGGGGCAGATACGCAGTATTTT. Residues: CSASGPLASGGADTQYF.